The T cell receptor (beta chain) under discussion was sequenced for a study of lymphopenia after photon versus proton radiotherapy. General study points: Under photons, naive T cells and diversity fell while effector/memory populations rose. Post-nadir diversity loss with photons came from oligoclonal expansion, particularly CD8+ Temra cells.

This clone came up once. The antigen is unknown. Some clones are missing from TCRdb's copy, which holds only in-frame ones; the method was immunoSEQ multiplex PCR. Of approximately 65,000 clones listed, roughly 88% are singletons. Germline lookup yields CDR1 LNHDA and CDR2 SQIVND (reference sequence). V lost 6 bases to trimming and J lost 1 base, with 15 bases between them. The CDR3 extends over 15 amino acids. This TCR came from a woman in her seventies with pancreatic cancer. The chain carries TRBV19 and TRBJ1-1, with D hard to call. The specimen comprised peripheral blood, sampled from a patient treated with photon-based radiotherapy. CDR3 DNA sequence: TGTGCCAGTAGATTTTGGGAGTCACGGAACACTGAAGCTTTCTTT. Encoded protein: CASRFWESRNTEAFF.